This record covers a single T cell receptor (beta chain). Its antigen is as yet unknown. Primers included in the PCR were 60 Vbeta and 13 Jbeta primers. Generated by immunoSEQ multiplex PCR, the TCRdb table keeps only in-frame clones and is missing some. The sample carries 150,000 to 200,000 clones, roughly three quarters recorded once. This record belongs to a study of cytomegalovirus exposure and HLA in healthy donors. Study-level information: Unique TCRs numbering around 80 million, obtained from HLA-typed donors, made up an early data release.

Study observations and caveats: Based on reports, TCR beta sequences accurately predicted HLA-A and HLA-B alleles for most subjects. Analysis performed later found approximately 17,000 TCR beta sequences associated with HLA alleles at 0.05 false discovery rate.

This CDR3 has 15 amino acids. This chain links TRBV21-1 with TRBJ2-1; TRBD1 is the table's D call and was not checked against the DNA. TRBV21-1 is recorded as a pseudogene. The TCR comes from a woman aged 40-49 years in good health and CMV-seronegative. Sequencing was performed on PBMCs. The CDR3, as DNA: TGTGCCAGCAGTTTAACAGGCGTCTCCTACAATGAGCAGTTCTTC. Its protein product is CASSLTGVSYNEQFF.